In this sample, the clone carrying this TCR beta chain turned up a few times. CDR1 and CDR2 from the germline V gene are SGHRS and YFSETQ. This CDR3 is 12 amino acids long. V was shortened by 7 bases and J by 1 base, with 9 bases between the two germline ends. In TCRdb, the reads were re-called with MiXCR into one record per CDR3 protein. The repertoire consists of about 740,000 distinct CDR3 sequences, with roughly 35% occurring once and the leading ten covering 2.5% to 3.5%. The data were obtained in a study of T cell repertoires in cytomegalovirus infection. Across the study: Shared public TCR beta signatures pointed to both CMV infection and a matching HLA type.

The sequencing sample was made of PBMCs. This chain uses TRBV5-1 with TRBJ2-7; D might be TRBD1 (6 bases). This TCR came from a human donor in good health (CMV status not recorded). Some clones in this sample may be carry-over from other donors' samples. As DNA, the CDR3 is TGCGCCAGCTCCGACAGGTCCTACGAGCAGTACTTC. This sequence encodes CASSDRSYEQYF.